This entry lists 5 T cell receptor beta chains sequenced from one sample in a study of Graves' ophthalmopathy and Graves' hyperthyroidism. From RNA, the CDR3 regions of TCR beta chains were amplified and sequenced. Following a first-round RT-PCR that used HTBI primers, a second-round multiplex PCR was carried out. TCRdb re-derived calls from the multiplex PCR reads in MiXCR, one entry per CDR3 protein. Found here are over a million distinct CDR3 sequences, less than 45% of them singletons; the top ten hold more than 9.5%. The sample comprised peripheral blood or thyroid tissue (not recorded which). These receptors were obtained from an adult man with Graves' hyperthyroidism.

This clonotype was recorded many times. The chain is built from TRBV5-8 and TRBJ1-4, with D unresolved. The CDR3 totals 15 residues. Looked up from germline, CDR1 is SGHTS and CDR2 is YDEGEE. Trimming shortened V by 4 bases and J by 2 bases, and 12 bases separated the two germline ends. In DNA form, the CDR3 reads TGTGCCAGCAGCGGTGGGAGCTCGACTAATGAAAAACTGTTTTTT. Protein sequence: CASSGGSSTNEKLFF.

The sample holds many counts of this clonotype. The J gene is TRBJ1-2, the V gene TRBV12-3 or TRBV12-4; TRBD1 is a possible D gene (5 bases). The CDR3 has 12 amino acids. V lost 4 bases, J lost 4 bases, and 7 bases lay in between. The CDR3 DNA follows: TGTGCCAGCAGTTCGGGACTCTATGGCTACACCTTC. Amino acids: CASSSGLYGYTF.

This clonotype showed up just a few times. The CDR3, as DNA: TGCGCCAGCAGCCAAGATTCCAGCGAGAGAGAGACCCAGTACTTC. It codes for CASSQDSSERETQYF. The rearrangement uses TRBV5-1 and TRBJ2-5; D is ambiguous. The CDR3 sequence is 15 residues long. The germline gives CDR1 SGHRS, CDR2 YFSETQ. Trimming left V 4 bases short and J 4 bases short, with 17 bases between. Combining the CDR3 with reference TRBV5-1 and TRBJ2-5 gives the whole variable domain KAGVTQTPRYLIKTRGQQVTLSCSPISGHRSVSWYQQTPGQGLQFLFEYFSETQRNKGNFPGRFSGRQFSNSRSEMNVSTLELGDSALYLCASSQDSSERETQYFGPGTRLLVL.

The chain links TRBV10-3 to TRBJ2-5; D is perhaps TRBD2 (6 bases). CDR3 length equals 15 residues. Germline loops: CDR1 ENHRY, CDR2 SYGVKD. V lost 8 bases, J lost 4 bases, and 20 bases lay in between. The CDR3: CAIRESRVASETQYF. CDR3 DNA sequence: TGTGCCATCCGGGAGAGCAGGGTAGCTTCAGAGACCCAGTACTTC.

The chain has TRBV10-3 and TRBJ1-1; D not resolved. There are 12 residues in the CDR3. Germline CDR1 ENHRY, CDR2 SYGVKD. V was pared by 10 bases and J by 8 bases, with 17 bases between. The CDR3: CASSGASMEAFF. The CDR3 nucleotides are TGTGCCAGCAGCGGCGCATCGATGGAAGCTTTCTTT.